The subject of this entry is one TCR beta chain. Antigen unknown. MiXCR, run by TCRdb on the 5' RACE reads, gives a single entry per CDR3 protein. This table holds 250,000 to 350,000 distinct CDR3 sequences, about 20% found once. The data originate from a study of CD8 T cells in ankylosing spondylitis. Study-level points and caveats: Roughly eight highly homologous variants formed a TCR beta motif that appeared characteristic of ankylosing spondylitis blood.

From germline, CDR1 is ENHRY and CDR2 SYGVKD. The length of the CDR3 is 15 residues. Trimming cost V 4 bases and J 0 bases, with 11 bases left between them. The receptor was derived from a male donor with ankylosing spondylitis or in good health (not recorded which). The chain links TRBV10-3 to TRBJ2-3; tentatively, D is TRBD1 (5 bases). What was sequenced was blood, either unsorted or a sorted T cell fraction (not recorded which). DNA for the CDR3: TGTGCCATCAGTGGGGGCGCGGAGAGCACAGATACGCAGTATTTT. Amino acids: CAISGGAESTDTQYF.